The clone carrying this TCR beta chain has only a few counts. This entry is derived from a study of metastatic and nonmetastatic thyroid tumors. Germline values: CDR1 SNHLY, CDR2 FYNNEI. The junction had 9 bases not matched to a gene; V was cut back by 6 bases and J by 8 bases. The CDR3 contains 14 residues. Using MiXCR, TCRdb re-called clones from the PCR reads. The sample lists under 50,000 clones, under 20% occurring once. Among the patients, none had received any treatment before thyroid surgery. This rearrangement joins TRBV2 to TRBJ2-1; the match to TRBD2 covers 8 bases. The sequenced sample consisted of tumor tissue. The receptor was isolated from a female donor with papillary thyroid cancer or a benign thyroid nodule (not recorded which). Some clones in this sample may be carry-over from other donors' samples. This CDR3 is CASSPGGGSHEQFF. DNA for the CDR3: TGTGCCAGCAGCCCGGGGGGGGGGAGCCATGAGCAGTTCTTC.